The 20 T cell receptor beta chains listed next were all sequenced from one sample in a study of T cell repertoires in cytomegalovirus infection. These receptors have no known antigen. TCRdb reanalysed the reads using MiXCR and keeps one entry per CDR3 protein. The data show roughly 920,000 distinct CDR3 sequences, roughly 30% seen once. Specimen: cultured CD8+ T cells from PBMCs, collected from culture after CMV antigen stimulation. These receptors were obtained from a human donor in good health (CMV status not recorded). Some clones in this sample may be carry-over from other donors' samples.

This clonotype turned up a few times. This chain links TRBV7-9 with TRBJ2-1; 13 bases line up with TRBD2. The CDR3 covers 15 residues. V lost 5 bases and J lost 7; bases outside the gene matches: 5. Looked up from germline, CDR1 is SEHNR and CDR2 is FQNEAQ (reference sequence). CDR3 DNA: TGTGCCAGCAGCACACTAGCGGGGGGGCCTAATGAGCAGTTCTTC. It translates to CASSTLAGGPNEQFF.

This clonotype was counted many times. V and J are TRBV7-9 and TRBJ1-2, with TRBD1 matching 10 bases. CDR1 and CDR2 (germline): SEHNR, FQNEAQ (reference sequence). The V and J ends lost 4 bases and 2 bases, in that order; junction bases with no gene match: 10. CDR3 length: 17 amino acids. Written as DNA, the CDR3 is TGTGCCAGCAGCTCGGACAGGGGGGAGCCCTTGAACTATGGCTACACCTTC. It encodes CASSSDRGEPLNYGYTF.

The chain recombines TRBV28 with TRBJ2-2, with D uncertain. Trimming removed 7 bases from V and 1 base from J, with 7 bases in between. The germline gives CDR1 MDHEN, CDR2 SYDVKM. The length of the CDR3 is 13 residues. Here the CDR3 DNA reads TGTGCCAGCAACGAGCTGAACACCGGGGAGCTGTTTTTT. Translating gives CASNELNTGELFF.

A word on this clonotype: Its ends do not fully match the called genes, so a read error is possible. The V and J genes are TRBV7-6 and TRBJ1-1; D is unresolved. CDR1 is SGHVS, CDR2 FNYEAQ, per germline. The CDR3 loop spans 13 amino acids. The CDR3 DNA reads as TGTGCCCGCAGCTTAATGGGAAGCACTGAAGCTTTCTTT. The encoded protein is CARSLMGSTEAFF. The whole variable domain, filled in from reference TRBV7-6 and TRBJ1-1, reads GAGVSQSPRYKVTKRGQDVALRCDPISGHVSLYWYRQALGQGPEFLTYFNYEAQQDKSGLPNDRFSAERPEGSISTLTIQRTEQRDSAMYRCARSLMGSTEAFFGQGTRLTVV.

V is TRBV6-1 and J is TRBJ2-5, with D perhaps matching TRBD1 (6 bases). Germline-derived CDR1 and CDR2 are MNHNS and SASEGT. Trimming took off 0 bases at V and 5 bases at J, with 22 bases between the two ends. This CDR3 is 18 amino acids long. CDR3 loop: CASSEASVYVRGKETQYF. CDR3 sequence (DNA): TGTGCCAGCAGTGAAGCGTCGGTTTATGTTAGGGGGAAGGAGACCCAGTACTTC.

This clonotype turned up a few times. In DNA form, the CDR3 reads TGTGCCAGCACGGAGTTTCTGTCGACTGAAGCTTTCTTT. Protein product: CASTEFLSTEAFF. This chain connects TRBV7-4 to TRBJ1-1; D not resolved. In germline, CDR1 is SGHVT, CDR2 SQSDAQ. This CDR3 region has 13 residues. With 7 bases removed from V and 5 bases from J, the gap between germline ends came to 14 bases.

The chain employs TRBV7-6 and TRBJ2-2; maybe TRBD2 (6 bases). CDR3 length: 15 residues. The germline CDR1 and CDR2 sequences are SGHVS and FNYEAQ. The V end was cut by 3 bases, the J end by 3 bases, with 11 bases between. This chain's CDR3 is CASSFEAGHTGELFF. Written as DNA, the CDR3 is TGTGCCAGCAGCTTTGAGGCGGGGCACACCGGGGAGCTGTTTTTT.

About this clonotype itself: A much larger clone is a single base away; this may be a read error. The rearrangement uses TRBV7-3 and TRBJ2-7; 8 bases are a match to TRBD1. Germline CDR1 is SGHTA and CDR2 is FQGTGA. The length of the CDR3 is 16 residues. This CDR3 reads CTSSDRDRQCSYEQYV. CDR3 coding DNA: TGTACCAGCAGTGACCGGGACAGGCAGTGTTCCTACGAGCAGTACGTC.

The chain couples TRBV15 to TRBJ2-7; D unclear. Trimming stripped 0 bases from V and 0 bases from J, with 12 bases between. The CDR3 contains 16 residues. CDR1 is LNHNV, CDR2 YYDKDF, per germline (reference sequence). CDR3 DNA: TGTGCCACCAGCAGAGATGCACAATCCGACTCCTACGAGCAGTACTTC. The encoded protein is CATSRDAQSDSYEQYF.

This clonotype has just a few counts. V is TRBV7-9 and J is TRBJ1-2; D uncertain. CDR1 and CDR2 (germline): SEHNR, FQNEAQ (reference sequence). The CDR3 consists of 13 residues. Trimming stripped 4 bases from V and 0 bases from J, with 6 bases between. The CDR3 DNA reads TGTGCCAGCAGCTCGGCCTCTAACTATGGCTACACCTTC. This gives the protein CASSSASNYGYTF.

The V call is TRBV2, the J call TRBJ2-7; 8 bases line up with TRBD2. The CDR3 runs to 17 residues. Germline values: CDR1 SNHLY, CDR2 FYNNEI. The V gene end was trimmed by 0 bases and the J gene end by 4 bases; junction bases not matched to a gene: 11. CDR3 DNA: TGTGCCAGCAGTGAAGCGCGAAGCGGGGGCAGACCTTACGAGCAGTACTTC. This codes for CASSEARSGGRPYEQYF.

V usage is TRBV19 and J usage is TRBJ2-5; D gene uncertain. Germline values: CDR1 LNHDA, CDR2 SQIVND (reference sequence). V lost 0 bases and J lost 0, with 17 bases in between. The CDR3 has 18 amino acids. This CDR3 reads CASSIDLLDGEYQETQYF. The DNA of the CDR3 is TGTGCCAGTAGTATAGATCTGCTTGACGGAGAATACCAAGAGACCCAGTACTTC.

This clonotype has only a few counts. The CDR3 DNA follows: TGCAGTTGCTACCCCGGCACAGGTTTCAACTATGGCTACACCTTC. Translated, it gives CSCYPGTGFNYGYTF. The chain couples TRBV20-1 to TRBJ1-2, with D possibly being TRBD1 (5 bases). The V gene lost 8 bases and the J gene lost 2 bases, with 21 bases spanning the gap. Per the germline V gene, CDR1 is DFQATT and CDR2 is SNEGSKA (reference sequence). The CDR3 is made up of 15 amino acids.

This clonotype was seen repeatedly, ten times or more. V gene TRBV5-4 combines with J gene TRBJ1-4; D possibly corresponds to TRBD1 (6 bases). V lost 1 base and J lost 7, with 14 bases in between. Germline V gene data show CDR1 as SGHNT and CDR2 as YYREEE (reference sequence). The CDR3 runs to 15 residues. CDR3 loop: CASSLITGQGEKLFF. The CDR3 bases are TGTGCCAGCAGCTTGATAACAGGGCAGGGTGAAAAACTGTTTTTT.

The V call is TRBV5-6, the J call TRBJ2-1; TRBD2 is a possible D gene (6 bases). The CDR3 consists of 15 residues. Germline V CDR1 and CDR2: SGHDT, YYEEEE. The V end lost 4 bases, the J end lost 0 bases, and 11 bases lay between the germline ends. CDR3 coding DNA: TGTGCCAGCAGCCCGGGGGAGGCCTCCTACAATGAGCAGTTCTTC. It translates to CASSPGEASYNEQFF. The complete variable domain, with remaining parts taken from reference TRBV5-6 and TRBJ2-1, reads DAGVTQSPTHLIKTRGQQVTLRCSPKSGHDTVSWYQQALGQGPQFIFQYYEEEERQRGNFPDRFSGHQFPNYSSELNVNALLLGDSALYLCASSPGEASYNEQFFGPGTRLTVL.

The CDR3 DNA is TGTGCCAGCAGCCTAACCCGAGAGCAGTACTTC. Translation gives CASSLTREQYF. V usage is TRBV3-1 and J usage is TRBJ2-7; D unresolved. V lost 4 bases and J 7 bases, leaving 8 bases between the germline ends. Germline V gene data show CDR1 as LGHDT and CDR2 as YNNKEL (reference sequence). CDR3 size: 11 residues.

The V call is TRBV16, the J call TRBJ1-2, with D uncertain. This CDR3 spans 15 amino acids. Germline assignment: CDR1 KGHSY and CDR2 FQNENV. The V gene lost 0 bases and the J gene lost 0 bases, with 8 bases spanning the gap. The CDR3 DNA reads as TGTGCCAGCAGCCAATCTCGGGTAGCTAACTATGGCTACACCTTC. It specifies CASSQSRVANYGYTF. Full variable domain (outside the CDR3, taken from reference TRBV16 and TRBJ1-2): GEEVAQTPKHLVRGEGQKAKLYCAPIKGHSYVFWYQQVLKNEFKFLISFQNENVFDETGMPKERFSAKCLPNSPCSLEIQATKLEDSAVYFCASSQSRVANYGYTFGSGTRLTVV.

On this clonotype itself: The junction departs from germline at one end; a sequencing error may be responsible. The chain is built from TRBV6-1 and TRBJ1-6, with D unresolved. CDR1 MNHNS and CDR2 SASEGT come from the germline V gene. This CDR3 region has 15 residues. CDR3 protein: CASSQAGWDNSPLHF. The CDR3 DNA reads TGTGCCAGCAGTCAAGCGGGGTGGGATAATTCACCCCTCCACTTT.

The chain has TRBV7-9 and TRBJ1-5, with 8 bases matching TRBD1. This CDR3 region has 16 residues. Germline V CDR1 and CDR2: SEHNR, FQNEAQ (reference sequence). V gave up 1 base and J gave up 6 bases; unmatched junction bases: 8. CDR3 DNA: TGTGCCAGCAGCTTAGTACGGCAGGGGGCAGGTCAGCCCCAGCATTTT. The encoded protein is CASSLVRQGAGQPQHF.

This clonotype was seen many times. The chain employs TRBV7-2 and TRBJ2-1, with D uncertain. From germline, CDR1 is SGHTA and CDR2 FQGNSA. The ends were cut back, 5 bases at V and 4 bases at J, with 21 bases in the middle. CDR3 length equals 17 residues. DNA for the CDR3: TGTGCCAGCAGCCCCGCCCGACACCTTCTGTCTTACAATGAGCAGTTCTTC. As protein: CASSPARHLLSYNEQFF.